The TCR beta chain described here comes from a study of blood T cell repertoires in COVID-19. Study-wide background: The samples span acute and convalescent COVID-19 from the United States, Italy and Spain.

Participant reports of clinical history set cohort assignment. Two negative PCRs, clearance, or symptom resolution had been documented for recovered Cohort 3 donors. Per the original methods: Amplification of reference gene primers provided the estimated nucleated cell counts. Sequenced by immunoSEQ multiplex PCR; TCRdb stores in-frame clones only, minus some. V, J and clone size reflect that table, while D and trimming were determined from the DNA. Among about 160,000 clones listed, around 89% were seen once. Sequencing was done on a sample of PBMCs or T cells enriched from blood (not recorded which). This TCR came from a woman aged 45-59 years who had recovered from COVID-19.

CDR3 sequence (DNA): TGTGCCAGCAGCTTAGACAGGACCAATGAGCAGTTCTTC. Protein product: CASSLDRTNEQFF. The chain joins TRBV7-2 to TRBJ2-1, with a possible D match to TRBD1 (5 bases). V was clipped by 1 base and J by 6 bases, with 7 bases between them. The CDR3 sequence is 13 residues long. CDR1 and CDR2 from the germline V gene are SGHTA and FQGNSA.